The subject of this entry is one T cell receptor (beta chain). The CDR3 length is 14 residues. CDR1 is LNHDA, CDR2 SQIVND, per germline (reference sequence). V dropped 8 bases and J dropped 3 bases, with 14 bases sitting between them. The data were taken from a study of T cell responses to AZD1222 COVID-19 vaccine. Assay used: immunoSEQ multiplex PCR; TCRdb lists only in-frame clones, some missing. The sample lists 100,000 to 150,000 clones; about 89% were seen once. This chain uses TRBV19 with TRBJ2-1; perhaps TRBD2 as D (5 bases). Sequencing was performed on peripheral blood, taken on day 0 of AZD1222 vaccination. The receptor's source is an adult in good health. The CDR3 DNA is TGTGCCAGTCGGTTGGGCGGAGGCTACAATGAGCAGTTCTTC. Translated, it gives CASRLGGGYNEQFF.